These 12 T cell receptor beta chains were sequenced from one sample in a study of T cell responses to AZD1222 COVID-19 vaccine. Using immunoSEQ multiplex PCR, the repertoire was profiled, and TCRdb retains in-frame clones only, with some absent. The data show about 140,000 clones, approximately 90% seen once. The source was peripheral blood, collected on day 0 of AZD1222 vaccination. The receptors come from an adult in good health.

Written as DNA, the CDR3 is TGTGCCAGCAGCTTAGCCGGGGGCCACAGGGTTGGGGATACGCAGTATTTT. This codes for CASSLAGGHRVGDTQYF. The J gene is TRBJ2-3, the V gene TRBV7-9; either TRBD1 or TRBD2 may fit D (6 bases each). Germline-derived CDR1 and CDR2 are SEHNR and FQNEAQ (reference sequence). The CDR3 has 17 amino acids. The V gene lost 0 bases and the J gene lost 6 bases, with 19 bases spanning the gap.

The chain carries TRBV27 and TRBJ1-2; 10 bases line up with TRBD1. Germline lookup yields CDR1 MNHEY and CDR2 SMNVEV (reference sequence). The V and J ends lost 8 bases and 6 bases, in that order; junction bases with no gene match: 3. The CDR3 length is 12 residues. The DNA of the CDR3 is TGTGCCAGCGGGGGACAGGGGAATGGCTACACCTTC. This encodes CASGGQGNGYTF.

V usage is TRBV2 and J usage is TRBJ2-1, with no clear D. CDR3 length equals 13 residues. Germline V lookup: CDR1 SNHLY, CDR2 FYNNEI. V was pared by 3 bases and J by 8 bases, with 11 bases between. The DNA of the CDR3 is TGTGCCAGCAGTGAGGTGCGTGCGCATGAGCAGTTCTTC. Translated: CASSEVRAHEQFF.

The chain has TRBV29-1 and TRBJ1-1; 8 bases align to TRBD1. The ends lost 5 bases at V and 1 base at J; junction bases unmatched: 0. This CDR3 region has 12 residues. Germline assignment: CDR1 SQVTM and CDR2 ANQGSEA. The CDR3 bases are TGCAGCGTTACAGGGGGGAACACTGAAGCTTTCTTT. Translating gives CSVTGGNTEAFF.

Details on this clone: Relative to the germline gene, one junction end is altered; a read error may explain this. V is TRBV5-6 and J is TRBJ2-7; 12 nucleotides agree with TRBD2. The CDR3 spans 17 residues. CDR1 is SGHDT and CDR2 is YYEEEE in the germline V gene. The CDR3 bases are TGTGCCAGCAGCTCCGGACTAGCGGGATCGAGGTCCTCCGAGCAGTACTTC. This translates into CASSSGLAGSRSSEQYF. Together with reference TRBV5-6 and TRBJ2-7, the CDR3 gives the full variable domain: DAGVTQSPTHLIKTRGQQVTLRCSPKSGHDTVSWYQQALGQGPQFIFQYYEEEERQRGNFPDRFSGHQFPNYSSELNVNALLLGDSALYLCASSSGLAGSRSSEQYFGPGTRLTVT.

This clone was seen a single time. CDR3 loop: CASSDSRGGTQYF. The CDR3 DNA is TGTGCCAGCAGTGACTCGAGGGGGGGGACCCAGTACTTC. The chain joins TRBV6-4 to TRBJ2-5, with D possibly matching TRBD2 (7 bases). The germline CDR1 and CDR2 sequences are MRHNA and SNTAGT. The ends were cut back, 0 bases at V and 7 bases at J, with 9 bases in the middle. This CDR3 is built from 13 residues.

V and J are TRBV7-2 and TRBJ2-3; 7 bases line up with TRBD1. This CDR3 region has 15 residues. From germline, CDR1 is SGHTA and CDR2 FQGNSA. V shed 3 bases and J 3 bases; nucleotides not matched to a gene: 6. CDR3 coding DNA: TGTGCCAGCAGCTTCGACAGGGTACGAACAGATACGCAGTATTTT. Amino acid sequence: CASSFDRVRTDTQYF.

The rearrangement joins TRBV27 to TRBJ2-1, with 12 nucleotides matching TRBD2. The CDR3 contains 14 residues. CDR1 is MNHEY, CDR2 SMNVEV, per germline (reference sequence). The junction had 3 bases not matched to a gene; V was cut back by 8 bases and J by 4 bases. The CDR3 DNA sequence: TGTGCCAGCGGACTAGCGGGAATGTACAATGAGCAGTTCTTC. Residues: CASGLAGMYNEQFF.

This chain links TRBV9 with TRBJ2-1; 10 bases fit TRBD2. The CDR3 covers 15 residues. The V and J ends lost 4 bases and 5 bases, in that order; junction bases with no gene match: 6. Germline loops: CDR1 SGDLS, CDR2 YYNGEE. Written as DNA, the CDR3 is TGTGCCAGCAGCAGGAGGACTAGCGGAGACAATGAGCAGTTCTTC. This translates into CASSRRTSGDNEQFF.

V usage is TRBV28 and J usage is TRBJ2-1; no clear D. V gave up 3 bases and J gave up 4 bases, with 4 bases separating them. The length of the CDR3 is 12 residues. Germline V CDR1 and CDR2: MDHEN, SYDVKM. The CDR3: CASSLLYNEQFF. The CDR3 DNA reads TGTGCCAGCAGTTTGCTTTACAATGAGCAGTTCTTC.

This chain connects TRBV11-2 to TRBJ1-4; D not certain. The germline V gene encodes CDR1 SGHAT and CDR2 FQNNGV. Trimming took 4 bases from V and 8 from J, leaving 20 bases between them. The CDR3 is 16 residues long. This CDR3 reads CASSSLRRVKEEKLFF. Written as DNA, the CDR3 is TGTGCCAGCAGCTCGCTACGGCGGGTAAAGGAGGAAAAACTGTTTTTT.

The V gene is TRBV9, the J gene TRBJ2-3; no definite D call. In germline, CDR1 is SGDLS, CDR2 YYNGEE. V was clipped by 2 bases and J by 6 bases, with 10 bases between them. This CDR3 contains 13 residues. CDR3 coding DNA: TGTGCCAGCAGCGTCCGCCCCAGGGATACGCAGTATTTT. It codes for CASSVRPRDTQYF.